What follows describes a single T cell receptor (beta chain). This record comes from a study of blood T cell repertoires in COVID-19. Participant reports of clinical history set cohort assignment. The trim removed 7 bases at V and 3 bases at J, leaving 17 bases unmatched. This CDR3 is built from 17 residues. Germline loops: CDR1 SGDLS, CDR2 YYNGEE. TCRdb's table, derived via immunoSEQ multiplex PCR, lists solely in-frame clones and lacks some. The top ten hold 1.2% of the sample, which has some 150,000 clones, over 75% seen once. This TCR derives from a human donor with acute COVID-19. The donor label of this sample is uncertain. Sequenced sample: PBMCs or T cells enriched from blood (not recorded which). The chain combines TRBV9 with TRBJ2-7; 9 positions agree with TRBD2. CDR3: CASADSFGGGAFYEQYF. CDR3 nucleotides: TGTGCCAGCGCCGATTCTTTTGGCGGGGGGGCTTTCTACGAGCAGTACTTC.